These T cell receptor beta chains were read from a single sample in a study of technical replicates of blood from a few donors. Sequenced by immunoSEQ multiplex PCR; TCRdb stores in-frame clones only, minus some. The sample lists over 50,000 clones, roughly 92% occurring once. The source material was PBMCs. The receptors here all came from a human donor in good health. Some clones in this sample may be carry-over from other donors' samples. Each CDR3 is given with its conserved first and last residue. D genes are given only for firm matches. Not all rows give a size; the values are once, few, many and, for expanded clones, a class.

>TRBD1|TRBV18|NA|TRBJ2-7
TGTGCCAGCTCACCACCTCCGGGACAGGTTTCCTACGAGCAGTACTTC
CASSPPPGQVSYEQYF
>TRBD1|TRBV7-9|NA|TRBJ1-5
TGTGCCAGCAGCTCCCGGACAGGTTCGACGAATCAGCCCCAGCATTTT
CASSSRTGSTNQPQHF
>NA|TRBV18|NA|TRBJ2-7
TGTGCCAGCTCACCCACAGCTGTTTCCTACGAGCAGTACTTC
CASSPTAVSYEQYF
>NA|TRBV5-6|medium-sized|TRBJ1-1
TGTGCCAGCAGCTTGGGCCCGAAACTCTTCTTT
CASSLGPKLFF
>NA|TRBV10-3|NA|TRBJ2-2
TGTGCCATCAGGGGTCAGGGGCAAAACACCGGGGAGCTGTTTTTT
CAIRGQGQNTGELFF
>TRBD2|TRBV7-9|NA|TRBJ2-7
TGTGCCAGCAGCTTAGCGGAGGCGGGAGGGGAGGACGAGCAGTACTTC
CASSLAEAGGEDEQYF
>TRBD2|TRBV6-5|few|TRBJ2-7
TGTGCCAGCAGTGGCCGGGGGGGCCCGTCTTACGAGCAGTACTTC
CASSGRGGPSYEQYF
>TRBD1|TRBV7-9|NA|TRBJ1-1
TGTGCCAGCAGCTTAACAGGGGTTTCCACTGAAGCTTTCTTT
CASSLTGVSTEAFF
>TRBD1|TRBV4-1|few|TRBJ1-1
TGCGCCAGCAGCCATGCGGGACAGAGGAACACTGAAGCTTTCTTT
CASSHAGQRNTEAFF
>TRBD2|TRBV6-4|large|TRBJ2-3
TGTGCCAGCAGTGACTCGAGTGGGGGGGCAGATACGCAGTATTTT
CASSDSSGGADTQYF
>TRBD2|TRBV4-1|NA|TRBJ2-1
TGCGCCAGCAGCCAACTAGCGGGAGTACGTGAGCAGTTCTTC
CASSQLAGVREQFF
>TRBD1|TRBV7-9|NA|TRBJ1-2
TGTGCCAGCAGCTTAGTTGACCGGGACAGGTTAGGGTATGGCTACACCTTC
CASSLVDRDRLGYGYTF
>NA|TRBV7-2|few|TRBJ1-2
TGTGCCAGCAGCTCCTCCCGAGGGTTCTATGGCTACACCTTC
CASSSSRGFYGYTF
>TRBD2|TRBV9|NA|TRBJ2-1
TGTGCCAGCAGCGTGGGGGGGGGTTACAATGAGCAGTTCTTC
CASSVGGGYNEQFF
>TRBD1|TRBV5-4|NA|TRBJ2-5
TGTGCCAGCAGTCATCCGGGACAGGGGGAGACCCAGTACTTC
CASSHPGQGETQYF